The clone carrying this T cell receptor (beta chain) was seen once. Sequence at one end of the junction differs from germline and may be a read error. Per the original data handling: Estimates of nucleated cell counts were drawn from the amplification of reference gene primers. TCRdb keeps only in-frame clones here, not all; method: immunoSEQ multiplex PCR. The V and J calls and the clone size are those of that table, but D and trimming were determined from the DNA. This sample yields under 300,000 clones, of which nearly 90% are seen a single time; 2% to 2.5% belongs to the top ten. Germline CDR1 and CDR2: GTSNPN and SVGIG (reference sequence). The CDR3 contains 14 residues. The sample is drawn from a study of blood T cell repertoires in COVID-19. Turning to the study itself: Both acute and convalescent COVID-19 samples were obtained from the United States, Italy and Spain. The analysed material was cDNA or gDNA that came from T cells, B-cell-depleted T cells, or PBMCs.

The TCR comes from a woman aged 40 to 50 who had recovered from COVID-19. V and J are TRBV30 and TRBJ1-2; D is possibly TRBD1 (5 bases). Input material: peripheral blood. Written as DNA, the CDR3 is TGTGCCTGCTTTGGGACTCTAGCTAACTATGGCCACACCTTC. The encoded protein is CACFGTLANYGHTF.